The text below deals with one T cell receptor beta chain. What it binds is not known. This may stem from a read error, because a much larger clone lies one nucleotide away. A read error is likely, as this CDR3 ends without the conserved phenylalanine or tryptophan. The sample originates from a study of CD8 T cells in ankylosing spondylitis. General observations from the study: The authors found the disease-linked clones to be CD8+ and relatively rare in peripheral blood. Reports say disease-linked clones showed up significantly more in matched ankylosing spondylitis synovial fluid.

Quantitative molecular-barcoded 5'-RACE generated the TCR beta libraries. A single record per CDR3 protein comes from TCRdb applying MiXCR to the 5' RACE reads. Here the sample spans some 220,000 distinct CDR3 sequences, about 10% being singletons. Germline CDR1 and CDR2: SGHRS and YFSETQ. The CDR3 totals 14 residues. V shed 4 bases and J shed 2 bases, with 12 bases lying between them. Material: blood, either unsorted or a sorted T cell fraction (not recorded which). The chain is built from TRBV5-1 and TRBJ1-1; D is perhaps TRBD1 (6 bases). This sequence was found in a male donor with ankylosing spondylitis or in good health (not recorded which). The CDR3 sequence is CASSPSGGNTEAFL. The CDR3 coding sequence is TGCGCCAGCAGCCCAAGTGGGGGCAACACTGAAGCTTTCCTT.